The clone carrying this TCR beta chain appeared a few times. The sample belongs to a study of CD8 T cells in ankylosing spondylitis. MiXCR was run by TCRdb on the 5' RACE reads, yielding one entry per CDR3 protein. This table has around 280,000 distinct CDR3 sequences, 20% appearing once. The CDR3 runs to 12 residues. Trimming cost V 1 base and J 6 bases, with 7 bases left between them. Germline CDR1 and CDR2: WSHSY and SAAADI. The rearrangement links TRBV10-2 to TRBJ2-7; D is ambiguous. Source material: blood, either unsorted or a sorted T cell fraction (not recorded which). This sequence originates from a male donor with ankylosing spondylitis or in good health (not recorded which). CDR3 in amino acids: CASSEWGREQYV. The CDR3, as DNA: TGCGCCAGCAGTGAGTGGGGTCGCGAGCAGTACGTC.